This is a list of T cell receptor beta chains from one sample in a study of shared clonotypes between healthy human individuals. Some clones are missing from TCRdb's copy, which holds only in-frame ones; the method was immunoSEQ multiplex PCR. Of 2 million to 2.5 million clones detected, 90% to 96% appear once; the ten largest clones hold roughly 0.13%. What was sequenced was naive CD4+ T cells sorted from blood. All receptors come from a man aged 18 to 35 in good health. Both conserved end residues are part of each CDR3. D genes are given only for firm matches. Only part of the rows carry a size: once, few, many, or a class if the clone is expanded.

V	J	size	D	DNA	CDR3
TRBV19	TRBJ2-7	.	.	TGTGCCAGTAGTATAGGTTCCGAGCAGTACTTC	CASSIGSEQYF
TRBV9	TRBJ1-2	.	.	TGTGCCAGCACCAAGACCGGCGGGGGCCCTACCTATGGCTACACCTTC	CASTKTGGGPTYGYTF
TRBV10-3	TRBJ2-5	.	TRBD1	TGTGCCATCAGGATGGGACAGGGGGGAGAGACCCAGTACTTC	CAIRMGQGGETQYF
TRBV5-1	TRBJ2-7	.	TRBD1	TGCGCCAGCAGCTTGCGTGGAACAGGGGTCTACGAGCAGTACTTC	CASSLRGTGVYEQYF
TRBV7-9	TRBJ1-3	once	.	TGTGCCAGCAGCTCCGGAATCTCTGGAAACACCATATATTTT	CASSSGISGNTIYF
TRBV5-5	TRBJ2-7	.	TRBD1	TGTGCCAGCAGCGCCCCGGACAGGTCCGACGAGCAGTACTTC	CASSAPDRSDEQYF
TRBV9	TRBJ2-5	.	TRBD1	TGTGCCAGCAGCGTAGCGGCTTTTGGGCAGGGGGTGGAGACCCAGTACTTC	CASSVAAFGQGVETQYF
TRBV29-1	TRBJ1-1	once	TRBD1	TGCAGCGCAGGGGGCACTATGAACACTGAAGCTTTCTTT	CSAGGTMNTEAFF
TRBV28	TRBJ1-5	once	.	TGTGCCAGCAGTTTATTAGGGTCCAATCAGCCCCAGCATTTT	CASSLLGSNQPQHF
TRBV7-9	TRBJ1-3	.	TRBD1	TGTGCCAGCAGCCCCCGTGGACAGGTGTTCTCTGGAAACACCATATATTTT	CASSPRGQVFSGNTIYF
TRBV6-6	TRBJ1-2	.	TRBD1	TGTGCCAGCAGGCTACAGGGGTGGGATGGCTACACCTTC	CASRLQGWDGYTF
TRBV4-1	TRBJ1-6	.	.	TGCGCCAGCAGCCTAAACGGAAATTCACCCCTCCACTTT	CASSLNGNSPLHF
TRBV5-1	TRBJ2-7	.	TRBD1	TGCGCCAGCAGCCTACAGGGGGCGGTCAGCGAGCAGTACTTC	CASSLQGAVSEQYF
TRBV7-3	TRBJ1-5	.	.	TGTGCCAGCAGTTCAAACCTGGGTGGGCCCAGAAGCAATCAGCCCCAGCATTTT	CASSSNLGGPRSNQPQHF
TRBV18	TRBJ1-1	.	.	TGTGCCAGCTCACCACTCAGGGAGGCTGAAGCTTTCTTT	CASSPLREAEAFF
TRBV28	TRBJ1-4	.	.	TGTGCCAGCAGTTTAGTCGGTCGGGACACCCTCGTGGGAGGCGGTGAAAAACTGTTTTTT	CASSLVGRDTLVGGGEKLFF
TRBV5-1	TRBJ2-1	.	TRBD2	TGCGCCAGTAATAGCGGGGGGCTCGATGAGCAGTTCTTC	CASNSGGLDEQFF
TRBV18	TRBJ1-4	.	.	TGTGCCAGCTCACCAAACACAGGCCGTAATGAAAAACTGTTTTTT	CASSPNTGRNEKLFF
TRBV30	TRBJ2-7	.	.	TGTGCCTGGAGGGCAGCCTACGAGCAGTACTTC	CAWRAAYEQYF
TRBV10-3	TRBJ2-1	once	TRBD2	TGTGCCATCAGTCCGGGACTAGCGGGGGGTAGGTCCTACAATGAGCAGTTCTTC	CAISPGLAGGRSYNEQFF
TRBV11-2	TRBJ2-1	.	TRBD2	TGTGCCATCCGGCCCCTCCGAGGGGTGCAGCGGGAACACCCGGGGGAGCAGTTCTTC	CAIRPLRGVQREHPGEQFF
TRBV5-4	TRBJ2-5	.	TRBD2	TGTGCCAGCAGCACTGGACTAGCGAAAGAGACCCAGTACTTC	CASSTGLAKETQYF
TRBV19	TRBJ1-1	.	TRBD1	TGTGCCAGCTCAGACAGGGTACGAACTGAAGCTTTCTTT	CASSDRVRTEAFF
TRBV19	TRBJ2-1	.	TRBD2	TGTGCCAGTAGTCAGACTAGCGGGATGCTATCCTACAATGAGCAGTTCTTC	CASSQTSGMLSYNEQFF
TRBV2	TRBJ1-3	.	TRBD1	TGTGCCACCGCGGGACAGGACGGAAACACCATATATTTT	CATAGQDGNTIYF
TRBV11-2	TRBJ2-3	.	TRBD2	TGTGCCAGCAGCTTAGAGGGCGGGAGGGGTACAGATACGCAGTATTTT	CASSLEGGRGTDTQYF
TRBV7-3	TRBJ2-3	.	.	TGTGCCAGCAGATCCACTGGGTCTAGCACAGATACGCAGTATTTT	CASRSTGSSTDTQYF
TRBV30	TRBJ2-5	.	TRBD2	TGTGCCTGGAGTGTAAGCCGTACTAGCGGGGGGGCCCAAGAGACCCAGTACTTC	CAWSVSRTSGGAQETQYF
TRBV10-3	TRBJ2-2	.	.	TGTGCCATCACCCTGGCGGGGAACACCGGGGAGCTGTTTTTT	CAITLAGNTGELFF
TRBV6-1	TRBJ1-2	.	TRBD1	TGTGCCAGCACCGGAGGACAGGGGGTTTCTGGCTACACCTTC	CASTGGQGVSGYTF
TRBV27	TRBJ1-2	.	TRBD1	TGTGCCAGCAGTCCCCGACAGGGGACTCGGGGCTACACCTTC	CASSPRQGTRGYTF
TRBV28	TRBJ2-7	.	.	TGTGCCAGCTCCACGTCGTGGGGGAACTACGAGCAGTACTTC	CASSTSWGNYEQYF
TRBV29-1	TRBJ1-1	.	.	TGCAGCGTTGATTCGGCCAACACTGAAGCTTTCTTT	CSVDSANTEAFF
TRBV18	TRBJ2-3	.	.	TGTGCCAGCTCTCTCCGAGCAGATACGCAGTATTTT	CASSLRADTQYF
TRBV5-1	TRBJ1-4	.	TRBD1	TGCGCCAGCAGCTTGGTCGGCAGGGGGCTCGGTAATGAAAAACTGTTTTTT	CASSLVGRGLGNEKLFF
TRBV30	TRBJ1-2	.	TRBD1	TGTGCCTGGACCCGGGACAGGGGAAACTATGGCTACACCTTC	CAWTRDRGNYGYTF
TRBV6-1	TRBJ1-2	.	.	TGTGCCAGCAGTGAAAAGGGAGGAGACTATGGCTACACCTTC	CASSEKGGDYGYTF
TRBV7-9	TRBJ2-7	.	TRBD1	TGTGCCAGCAGCTTAGGACAGGGCGGCGAGCAGTACTTC	CASSLGQGGEQYF
TRBV5-6	TRBJ2-3	.	.	TGTGCCAGCAGCTTCCTTACTACTAGCAGCACAGATACGCAGTATTTT	CASSFLTTSSTDTQYF
TRBV28	TRBJ2-5	.	TRBD2	TGTGCCAGCAGTTCCCCTTCAGCGGGGGGGGAGACCCAGTACTTC	CASSSPSAGGETQYF
TRBV6-5	TRBJ2-3	.	.	TGTGCCAGCGGTTACCGGACTACCCCCTTCAAGGAAACGCAGTATTTT	CASGYRTTPFKETQYF
TRBV9	TRBJ2-1	.	.	TGTGCCAGCCGCCTGGGGGGACAGACCTACAATGAGCAGTTCTTC	CASRLGGQTYNEQFF
TRBV5-1	TRBJ2-7	.	.	TGCGCCAGCAGCTCCGGTGGGAGTGGCGCCTACGAGCAGTACTTC	CASSSGGSGAYEQYF
TRBV7-2	TRBJ1-4	.	.	TGTGCCAGCAGCTTAGCAGGGCGAGAAAAACTGTTTTTT	CASSLAGREKLFF
TRBV5-5	TRBJ2-3	.	TRBD2	TGTGCCAGCAGCCCGGGACTAGCGGGAGCGGATACGCAGTATTTT	CASSPGLAGADTQYF
TRBV2	TRBJ2-5	.	.	TGTGCCAGCAGTGTTCAAATATGGGCCTCCGGAAGACAAGAGACCCAGTACTTC	CASSVQIWASGRQETQYF